This T cell receptor beta chain was identified in a study of preoperative IRX-2 immunotherapy in early breast cancer. CDR3 length: 16 amino acids. V was clipped by 2 bases and J by 6 bases, with 20 bases between them. Germline loops: CDR1 MDHEN, CDR2 SYDVKM. The treatment denotes: preoperative locoregional IRX-2 cytokine immunotherapy. Measured with immunoSEQ multiplex PCR; TCRdb has only the in-frame clones, and not every one. Here the sample spans around 88,000 clones, around 86% being singletons. The V call is TRBV28, the J call TRBJ2-7; possibly TRBD1 for D (6 bases). Sequenced material: tumor tissue, taken after IRX-2 immunotherapy. The source of this sequence is a human donor with breast cancer. The chain's CDR3 is CASSLRRTAGSAEQYF. Written as DNA, the CDR3 is TGTGCCAGCAGTTTAAGAAGGACAGCCGGCTCTGCCGAGCAGTACTTC.